Below, 13 T cell receptor beta chains from the same sample are listed, as sequenced in a study of T-cell memory formation after mild COVID-19. TCRdb itself ran the 5' RACE reads through MiXCR, one entry per CDR3 protein. The sample shows under 300,000 distinct CDR3 sequences, around 10% of them seen only once. The sample taken for sequencing was PBMCs or a T cell subset sorted from them (not recorded which). The receptor source for this set is a young man who had mild COVID-19 (a few samples of this study predate the infection). Cell type and time point are not known.

In this sample, this clonotype turned up a few times. The rearrangement joins TRBV7-2 to TRBJ2-1, with a tentative D call TRBD2 (6 bases). Germline assignment: CDR1 SGHTA and CDR2 FQGNSA. Trimming cost V 5 bases and J 1 base, with 12 bases left between them. The CDR3 extends over 15 amino acids. The CDR3 DNA is TGTGCCAGCAGCCCCCAGGCGGGATCCTACAATGAGCAGTTCTTC. It codes for CASSPQAGSYNEQFF.

The chain links TRBV7-2 to TRBJ1-2; 7 bases line up with TRBD1. From germline, CDR1 is SGHTA and CDR2 FQGNSA. CDR3 length equals 13 residues. Trimming cost V 11 bases and J 4 bases; bases outside gene matches: 10. CDR3 nucleotides: TGTGCCGCTTCCCAGGGGGTATCCTATGGCTACACCTTC. Its translation is CAASQGVSYGYTF.

This clonotype was recorded at least ten times. The V and J genes are TRBV7-2 and TRBJ2-1; 8 bases match TRBD2. The CDR3 contains 13 residues. Trimming took 6 bases from V and 9 from J; bases not matched to a gene: 7. CDR1 is SGHTA, CDR2 FQGNSA, per germline. The CDR3 DNA sequence: TGTGCCAGCAGTCACGGTAGCGGGGCTGAGCAGTTCTTC. Protein sequence: CASSHGSGAEQFF.

The chain recombines TRBV7-9 with TRBJ1-1; TRBD1 is a possible D gene (5 bases). V was trimmed by 5 bases and J by 6 bases, leaving 16 bases between them. CDR1 is SEHNR and CDR2 is FQNEAQ in the germline V gene (reference sequence). CDR3 size: 14 residues. The CDR3 nucleotides read TGTGCCAGCAGCCAAAACAGGATCGGGGCTGAAGCTTTCTTT. This encodes CASSQNRIGAEAFF.

This clonotype was observed many times. The chain recombines TRBV4-2 with TRBJ1-6; D is unresolved. Trimming shortened V by 1 base and J by 11 bases, and 15 bases separated the two germline ends. The CDR3 runs to 15 residues. Germline V lookup: CDR1 LGHNA, CDR2 YNFKEQ. The CDR3 region has the DNA TGTGCCAGCAGCCAAGGGAGGGCCCCCCTAGCACCCCTCCACTTT. It is translated as CASSQGRAPLAPLHF.

The sample holds one count of this clonotype. The chain links TRBV5-6 to TRBJ2-3; TRBD2 might be the D (6 bases). Germline loops: CDR1 SGHDT, CDR2 YYEEEE. With 3 bases removed from V and 6 bases from J, the gap between germline ends came to 17 bases. This CDR3 region has 15 residues. This CDR3 is CASSSTLAGLDTQYF. The CDR3 coding sequence is TGTGCCAGCAGCTCAACGTTGGCGGGGCTGGATACGCAGTATTTT.

There are many counts of this clonotype. V and J are TRBV7-9 and TRBJ1-2; D is ambiguous. The CDR3 runs to 13 residues. Germline V gene data show CDR1 as SEHNR and CDR2 as FQNEAQ (reference sequence). Trimming pared 2 bases from V and 6 bases from J, leaving 10 bases between. The CDR3 nucleotides are TGTGCCAGCAGCTTAACTGGGGAGGATGGCTACACCTTC. Translating gives CASSLTGEDGYTF.

At least ten counts were recorded for this clonotype. V usage is TRBV20-1 and J usage is TRBJ2-1; D is uncertain. V was shortened by 2 bases and J by 9 bases, with 2 bases between the two germline ends. This CDR3 region has 9 residues. The germline V gene has CDR1 DFQATT and CDR2 SNEGSKA (reference sequence). CDR3 sequence reads: CSARSEQFF. The CDR3 DNA follows: TGCAGTGCTAGAAGTGAGCAGTTCTTC.

This rearrangement joins TRBV5-1 to TRBJ1-6, with TRBD1 matching over 7 bases. CDR1 is SGHRS, CDR2 YFSETQ, per germline. The CDR3 spans 17 residues. Trimming cost V 0 bases and J 8 bases; bases outside gene matches: 11. As DNA, the CDR3 is TGCGCCAGCAGCTTGGATGGCACCGGGACAGCAGATTCACCCCTCCACTTT. This gives the protein CASSLDGTGTADSPLHF.

This clonotype has just a few counts. The chain carries TRBV19 and TRBJ2-3, with 9 bases that match TRBD2. V lost 1 base, J lost 6 bases, and 11 bases stayed unmatched. This CDR3 spans 17 amino acids. The germline V gene has CDR1 LNHDA and CDR2 SQIVND (reference sequence). CDR3 in amino acids: CASSIVWAGGQADTQYF. Here the CDR3 DNA reads TGTGCCAGTAGTATAGTCTGGGCGGGGGGGCAGGCGGATACGCAGTATTTT.

The chain links TRBV6-6 to TRBJ1-1, with 7 bases that match TRBD1. CDR3 size: 15 residues. Germline V lookup: CDR1 MNHNY, CDR2 SVGAGI (reference sequence). The ends lost 5 bases at V and 4 bases at J; junction bases unmatched: 10. The CDR3, as DNA: TGTGCCAGCAGTAAAATCGGACAGGAGGGCACTGAAGCTTTCTTT. It is translated as CASSKIGQEGTEAFF.

V is TRBV7-2 and J is TRBJ2-5; possibly TRBD2 for D (6 bases). V was trimmed by 5 bases and J by 5 bases, leaving 15 bases between them. The germline CDR1 and CDR2 sequences are SGHTA and FQGNSA. The CDR3 runs 14 residues. This chain's CDR3 is CASSPGVAWETQYF. DNA of the CDR3: TGTGCCAGCAGCCCGGGGGTCGCTTGGGAGACCCAGTACTTC.

This chain joins TRBV12-3 or TRBV12-4 and TRBJ1-2; D is unresolved. The germline V and J ends were trimmed by 5 bases and 0 bases, with 13 bases remaining between them. This CDR3 has 15 amino acids. CDR3 sequence: CASSPGRVPNYGYTF. The CDR3 DNA reads TGTGCCAGCAGTCCCGGACGGGTTCCTAACTATGGCTACACCTTC.